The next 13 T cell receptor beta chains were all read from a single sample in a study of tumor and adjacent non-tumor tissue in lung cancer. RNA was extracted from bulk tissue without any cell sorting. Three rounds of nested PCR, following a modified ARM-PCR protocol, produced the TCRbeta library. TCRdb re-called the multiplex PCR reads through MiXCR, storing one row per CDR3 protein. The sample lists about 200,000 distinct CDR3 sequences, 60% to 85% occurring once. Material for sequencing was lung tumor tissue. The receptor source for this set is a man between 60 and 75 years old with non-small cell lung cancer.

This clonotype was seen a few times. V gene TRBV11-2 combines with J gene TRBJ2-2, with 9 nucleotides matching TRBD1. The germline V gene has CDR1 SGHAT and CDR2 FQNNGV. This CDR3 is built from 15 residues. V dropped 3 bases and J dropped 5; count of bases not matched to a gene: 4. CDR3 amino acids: CASSFRTGATGELFF. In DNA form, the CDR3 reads TGTGCCAGCAGCTTCCGGACAGGGGCGACCGGGGAGCTGTTTTTT.

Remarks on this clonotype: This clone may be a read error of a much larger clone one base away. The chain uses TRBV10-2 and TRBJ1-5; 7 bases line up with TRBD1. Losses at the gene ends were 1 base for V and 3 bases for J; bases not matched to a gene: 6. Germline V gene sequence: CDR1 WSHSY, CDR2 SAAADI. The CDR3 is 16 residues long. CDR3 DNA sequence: TGCGCCAGCAGTGAGTGGGAGGGGGCAGACAATCAGCCCCAGCATTTT. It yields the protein CASSEWEGADNQPQHF.

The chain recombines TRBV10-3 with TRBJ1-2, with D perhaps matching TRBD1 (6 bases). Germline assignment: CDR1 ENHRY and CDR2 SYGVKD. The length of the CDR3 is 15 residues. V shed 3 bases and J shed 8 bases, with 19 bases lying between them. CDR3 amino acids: CAISDRDGGLAGYTF. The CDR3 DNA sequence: TGTGCCATCAGTGATCGGGACGGGGGGCTCGCGGGCTACACCTTC.

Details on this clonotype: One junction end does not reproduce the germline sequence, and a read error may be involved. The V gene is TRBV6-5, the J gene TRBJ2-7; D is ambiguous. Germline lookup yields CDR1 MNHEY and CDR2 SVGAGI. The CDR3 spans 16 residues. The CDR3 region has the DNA TGTCCCAGCAGTTACTCGGGTATTGGTCAAAGCTACGAGCAGTACTTC. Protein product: CPSSYSGIGQSYEQYF.

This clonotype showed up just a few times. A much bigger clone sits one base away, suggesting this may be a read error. CDR3 coding DNA: TGTGCCAGCTTAGCTGCCGGGAAGCTGTTTTTT. The encoded protein is CASLAAGKLFF. V usage is TRBV12-3 or TRBV12-4 and J usage is TRBJ2-2; perhaps TRBD2 as D (5 bases). The CDR3 runs to 11 residues.

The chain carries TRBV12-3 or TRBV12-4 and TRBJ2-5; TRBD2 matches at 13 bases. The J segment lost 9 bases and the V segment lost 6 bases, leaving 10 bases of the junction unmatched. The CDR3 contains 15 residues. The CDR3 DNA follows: TGTGCCAGCAGCCAGACTAGCGGGGGGCCCGAGGCCCAGTACTTC. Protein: CASSQTSGGPEAQYF.

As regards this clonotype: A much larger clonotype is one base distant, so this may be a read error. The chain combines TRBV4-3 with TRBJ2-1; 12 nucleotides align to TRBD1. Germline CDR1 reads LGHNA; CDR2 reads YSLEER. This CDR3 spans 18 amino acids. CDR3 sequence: CARSQGGTGGSGYNEQFF. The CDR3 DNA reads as TGCGCCAGGAGCCAAGGTGGGACAGGGGGCTCAGGATACAATGAGCAGTTCTTC.

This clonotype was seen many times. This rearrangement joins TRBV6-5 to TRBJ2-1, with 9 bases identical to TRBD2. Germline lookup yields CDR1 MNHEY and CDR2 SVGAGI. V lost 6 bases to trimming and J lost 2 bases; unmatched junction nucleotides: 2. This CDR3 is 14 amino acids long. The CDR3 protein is CASSKRGAYNEQFF. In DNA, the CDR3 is TGTGCCAGCAGCAAGCGGGGGGCCTACAATGAGCAGTTCTTC.

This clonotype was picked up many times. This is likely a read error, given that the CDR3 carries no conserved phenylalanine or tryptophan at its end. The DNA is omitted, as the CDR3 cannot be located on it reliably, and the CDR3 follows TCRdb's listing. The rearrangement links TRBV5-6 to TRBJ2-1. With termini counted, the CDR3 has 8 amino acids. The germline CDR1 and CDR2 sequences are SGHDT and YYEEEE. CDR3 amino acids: CASSLVQS.

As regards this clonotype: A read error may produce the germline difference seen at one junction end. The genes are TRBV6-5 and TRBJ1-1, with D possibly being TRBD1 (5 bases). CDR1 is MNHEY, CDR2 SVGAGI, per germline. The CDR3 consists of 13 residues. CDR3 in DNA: TGTGTCAGCAGTACTGACAGCCCATATGAAGCTTTCTTT. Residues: CVSSTDSPYEAFF.

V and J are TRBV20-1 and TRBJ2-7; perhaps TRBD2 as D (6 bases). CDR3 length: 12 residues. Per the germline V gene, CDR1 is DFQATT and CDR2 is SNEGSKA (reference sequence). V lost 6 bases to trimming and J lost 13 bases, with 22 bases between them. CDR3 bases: TGCAGTGCGGAGGGAGCGGCGTACGAACACTACTTC. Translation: CSAEGAAYEHYF.

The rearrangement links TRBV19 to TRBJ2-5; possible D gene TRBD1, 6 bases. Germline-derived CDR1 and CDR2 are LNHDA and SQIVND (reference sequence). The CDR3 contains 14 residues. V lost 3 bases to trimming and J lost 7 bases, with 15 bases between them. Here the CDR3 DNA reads TGTGCCAGTAGTATTCAGGGGAGAGGAGGGACCCAGTACTTC. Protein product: CASSIQGRGGTQYF. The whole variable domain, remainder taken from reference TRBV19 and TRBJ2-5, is DGGITQSPKYLFRKEGQNVTLSCEQNLNHDAMYWYRQDPGQGLRLIYYSQIVNDFQKGDIAEGYSVSREKKESFPLTVTSAQKNPTAFYLCASSIQGRGGTQYFGPGTRLLVL.

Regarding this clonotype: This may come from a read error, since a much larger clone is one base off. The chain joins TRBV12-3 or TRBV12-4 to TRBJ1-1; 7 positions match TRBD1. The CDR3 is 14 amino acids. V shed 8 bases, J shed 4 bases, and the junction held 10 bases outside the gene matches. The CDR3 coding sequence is TGTGCCAGCGGTGCGACAGGGCCGGGCACTGAAGCTTTCTTT. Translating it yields CASGATGPGTEAFF.